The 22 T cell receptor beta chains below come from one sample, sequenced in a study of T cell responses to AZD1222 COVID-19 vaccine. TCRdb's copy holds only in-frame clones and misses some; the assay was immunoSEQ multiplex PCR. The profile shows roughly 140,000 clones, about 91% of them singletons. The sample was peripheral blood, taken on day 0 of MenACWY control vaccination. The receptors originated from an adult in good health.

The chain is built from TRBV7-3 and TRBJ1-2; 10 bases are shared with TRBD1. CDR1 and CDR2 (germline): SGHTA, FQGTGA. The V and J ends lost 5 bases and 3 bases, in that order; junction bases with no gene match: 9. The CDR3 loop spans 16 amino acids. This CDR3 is CASSDGPGTGDYGYTF. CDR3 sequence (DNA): TGTGCCAGCAGCGACGGTCCCGGGACAGGGGACTATGGCTACACCTTC.

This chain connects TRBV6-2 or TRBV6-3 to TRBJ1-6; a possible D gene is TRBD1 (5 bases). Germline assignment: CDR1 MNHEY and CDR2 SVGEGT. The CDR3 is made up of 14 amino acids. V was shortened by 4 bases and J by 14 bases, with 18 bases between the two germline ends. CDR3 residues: CASSSDPPGLSLHF. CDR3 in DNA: TGTGCCAGCAGTTCGGACCCACCAGGGCTATCCCTCCACTTT.

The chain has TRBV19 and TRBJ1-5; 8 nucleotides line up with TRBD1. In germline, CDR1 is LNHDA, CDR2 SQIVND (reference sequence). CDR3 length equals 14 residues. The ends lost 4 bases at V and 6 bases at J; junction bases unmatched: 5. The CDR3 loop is CASSTRQGLQPQHF. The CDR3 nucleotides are TGTGCCAGTAGTACCAGACAGGGGCTTCAGCCCCAGCATTTT.

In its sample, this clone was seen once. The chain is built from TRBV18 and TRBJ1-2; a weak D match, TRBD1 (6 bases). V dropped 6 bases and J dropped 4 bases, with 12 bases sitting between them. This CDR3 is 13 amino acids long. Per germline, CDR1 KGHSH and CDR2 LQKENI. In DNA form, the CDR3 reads TGTGCCAGCTCGCCGGGACAACGCTATGGCTACACCTTC. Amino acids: CASSPGQRYGYTF. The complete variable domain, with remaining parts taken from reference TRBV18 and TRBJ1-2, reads NAGVMQNPRHLVRRRGQEARLRCSPMKGHSHVYWYRQLPEEGLKFMVYLQKENIIDESGMPKERFSAEFPKEGPSILRIQQVVRGDSAAYFCASSPGQRYGYTFGSGTRLTVV.

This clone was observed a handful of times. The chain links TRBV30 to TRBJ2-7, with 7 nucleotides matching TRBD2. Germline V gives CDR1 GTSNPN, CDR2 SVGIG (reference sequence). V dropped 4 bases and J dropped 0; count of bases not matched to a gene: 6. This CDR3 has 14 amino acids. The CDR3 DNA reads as TGTGCCTGGAACCCCGGCGGGAGCTCCTACGAGCAGTACTTC. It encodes CAWNPGGSSYEQYF.

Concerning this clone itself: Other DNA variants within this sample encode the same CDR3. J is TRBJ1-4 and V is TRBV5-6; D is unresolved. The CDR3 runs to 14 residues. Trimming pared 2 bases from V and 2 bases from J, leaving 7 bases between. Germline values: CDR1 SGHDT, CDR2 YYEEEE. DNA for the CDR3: TGTGCCAGCAGCTTTAAACAGACTAATGAAAAACTGTTTTTT. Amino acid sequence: CASSFKQTNEKLFF.

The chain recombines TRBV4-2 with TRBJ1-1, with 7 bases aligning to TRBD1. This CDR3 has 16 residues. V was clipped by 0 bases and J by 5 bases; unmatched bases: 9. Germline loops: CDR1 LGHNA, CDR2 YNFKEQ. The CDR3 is CASSQDVRQGGTEAFF. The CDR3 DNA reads TGTGCCAGCAGCCAAGATGTAAGACAGGGTGGGACTGAAGCTTTCTTT.

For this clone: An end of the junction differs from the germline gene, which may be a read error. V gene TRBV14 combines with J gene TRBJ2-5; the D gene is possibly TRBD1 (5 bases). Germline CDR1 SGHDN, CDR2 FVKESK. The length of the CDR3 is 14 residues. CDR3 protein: CASSQGGRQGTQYF. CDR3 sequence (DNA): TGTGCCAGCAGCCAAGGGGGCCGCCAAGGGACCCAGTACTTC. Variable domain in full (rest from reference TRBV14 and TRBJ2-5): EAGVTQFPSHSVIEKGQTVTLRCDPISGHDNLYWYRRVMGKEIKFLLHFVKESKQDESGMPNNRFLAERTGGTYSTLKVQPAELEDSGVYFCASSQGGRQGTQYFGPGTRLLVL.

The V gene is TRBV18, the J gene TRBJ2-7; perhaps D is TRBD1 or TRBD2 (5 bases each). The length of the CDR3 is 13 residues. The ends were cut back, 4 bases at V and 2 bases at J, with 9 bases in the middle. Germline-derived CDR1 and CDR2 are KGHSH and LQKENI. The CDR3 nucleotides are TGTGCCAGCTCACACCGGGACCCCTACGAGCAGTACTTC. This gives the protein CASSHRDPYEQYF.

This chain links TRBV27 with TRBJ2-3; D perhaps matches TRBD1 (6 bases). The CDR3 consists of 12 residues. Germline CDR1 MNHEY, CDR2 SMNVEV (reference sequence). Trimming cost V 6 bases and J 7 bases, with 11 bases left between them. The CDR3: CASSTGFNTQYF. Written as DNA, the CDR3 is TGTGCCAGCAGCACAGGGTTTAATACGCAGTATTTT.

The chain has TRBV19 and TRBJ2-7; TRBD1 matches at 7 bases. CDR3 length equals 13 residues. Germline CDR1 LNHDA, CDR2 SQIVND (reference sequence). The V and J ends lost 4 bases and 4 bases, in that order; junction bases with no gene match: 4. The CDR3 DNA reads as TGTGCCAGTAGTACGACAGGGTTTTACGAGCAGTACTTC. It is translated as CASSTTGFYEQYF.

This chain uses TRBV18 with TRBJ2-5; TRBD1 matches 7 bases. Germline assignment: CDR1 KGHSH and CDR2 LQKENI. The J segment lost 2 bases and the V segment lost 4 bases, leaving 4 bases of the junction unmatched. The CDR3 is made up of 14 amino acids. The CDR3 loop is CASSLRGRQETQYF. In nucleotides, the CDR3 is TGTGCCAGCTCACTGAGGGGGCGGCAAGAGACCCAGTACTTC.

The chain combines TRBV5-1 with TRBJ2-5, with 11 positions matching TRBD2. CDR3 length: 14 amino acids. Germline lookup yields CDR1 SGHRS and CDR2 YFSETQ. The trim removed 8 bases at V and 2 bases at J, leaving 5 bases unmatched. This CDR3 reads CASRTSGSQETQYF. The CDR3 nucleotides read TGCGCCAGTCGGACTAGCGGGTCTCAAGAGACCCAGTACTTC.

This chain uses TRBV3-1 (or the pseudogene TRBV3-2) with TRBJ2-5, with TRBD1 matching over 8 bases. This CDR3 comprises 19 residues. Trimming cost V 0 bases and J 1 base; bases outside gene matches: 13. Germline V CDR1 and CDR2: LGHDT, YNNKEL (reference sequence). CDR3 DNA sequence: TGTGCCAGCAGCCAAGAGGATTTCTACAGGGGGAGAGCCCAAGAGACCCAGTACTTC. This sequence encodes CASSQEDFYRGRAQETQYF.

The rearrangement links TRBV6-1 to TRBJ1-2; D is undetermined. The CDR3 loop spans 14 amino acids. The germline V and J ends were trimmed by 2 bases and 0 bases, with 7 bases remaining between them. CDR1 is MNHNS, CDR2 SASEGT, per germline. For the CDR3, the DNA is TGTGCCAGCAGTGAAACGGGAGCTAACTATGGCTACACCTTC. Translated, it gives CASSETGANYGYTF.

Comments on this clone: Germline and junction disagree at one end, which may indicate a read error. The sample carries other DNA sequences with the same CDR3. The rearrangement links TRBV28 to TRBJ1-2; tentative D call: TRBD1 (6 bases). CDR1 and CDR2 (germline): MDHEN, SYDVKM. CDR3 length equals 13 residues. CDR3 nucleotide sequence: TGTGCCAGCAGTTTCCGCAGGGGCTATGGCTATACCTTC. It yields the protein CASSFRRGYGYTF.

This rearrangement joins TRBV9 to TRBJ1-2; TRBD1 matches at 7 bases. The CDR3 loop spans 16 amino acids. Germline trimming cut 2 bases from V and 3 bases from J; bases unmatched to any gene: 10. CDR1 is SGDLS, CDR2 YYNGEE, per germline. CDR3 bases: TGTGCCAGCAGCGTCTCCGGGACAGTTGACTACTATGGCTACACCTTC. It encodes CASSVSGTVDYYGYTF. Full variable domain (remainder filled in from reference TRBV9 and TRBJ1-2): DSGVTQTPKHLITATGQRVTLRCSPRSGDLSVYWYQQSLDQGLQFLIQYYNGEERAKGNILERFSAQQFPDLHSELNLSSLELGDSALYFCASSVSGTVDYYGYTFGSGTRLTVV.

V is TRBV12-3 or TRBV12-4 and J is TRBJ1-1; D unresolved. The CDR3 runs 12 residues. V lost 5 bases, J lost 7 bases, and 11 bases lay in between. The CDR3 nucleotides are TGTGCCAGCAGTCCGGGGATGATTGAAGCTTTCTTT. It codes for CASSPGMIEAFF.

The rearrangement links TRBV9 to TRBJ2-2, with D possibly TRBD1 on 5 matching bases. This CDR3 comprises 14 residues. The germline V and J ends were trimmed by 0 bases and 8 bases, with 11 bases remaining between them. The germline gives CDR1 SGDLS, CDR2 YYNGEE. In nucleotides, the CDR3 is TGTGCCAGCAGCGTAGCCTTCAGGGATGGGGAGCTGTTTTTT. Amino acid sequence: CASSVAFRDGELFF. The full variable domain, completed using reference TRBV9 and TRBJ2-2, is DSGVTQTPKHLITATGQRVTLRCSPRSGDLSVYWYQQSLDQGLQFLIQYYNGEERAKGNILERFSAQQFPDLHSELNLSSLELGDSALYFCASSVAFRDGELFFGEGSRLTVL.

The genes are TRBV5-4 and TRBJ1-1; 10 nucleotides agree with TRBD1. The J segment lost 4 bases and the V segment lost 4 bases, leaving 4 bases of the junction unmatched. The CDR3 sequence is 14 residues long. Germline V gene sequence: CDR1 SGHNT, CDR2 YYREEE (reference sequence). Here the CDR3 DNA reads TGTGCCAGCAGCGTCCGGGACAGGGGCACTGAAGCTTTCTTT. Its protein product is CASSVRDRGTEAFF.

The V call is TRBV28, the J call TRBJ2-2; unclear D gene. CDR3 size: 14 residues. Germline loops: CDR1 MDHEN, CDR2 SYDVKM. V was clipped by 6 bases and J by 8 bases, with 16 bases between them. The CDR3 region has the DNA TGTGCCAGCAGCCCCGGTGGCATTACTGGGGAGCTGTTTTTT. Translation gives CASSPGGITGELFF.

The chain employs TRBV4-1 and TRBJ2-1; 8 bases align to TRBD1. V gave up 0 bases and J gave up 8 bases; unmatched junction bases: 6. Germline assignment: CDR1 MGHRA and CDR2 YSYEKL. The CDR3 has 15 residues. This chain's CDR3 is CASSQDPQGADEQFF. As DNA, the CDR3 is TGCGCCAGCAGCCAAGATCCCCAGGGGGCGGATGAGCAGTTCTTC.